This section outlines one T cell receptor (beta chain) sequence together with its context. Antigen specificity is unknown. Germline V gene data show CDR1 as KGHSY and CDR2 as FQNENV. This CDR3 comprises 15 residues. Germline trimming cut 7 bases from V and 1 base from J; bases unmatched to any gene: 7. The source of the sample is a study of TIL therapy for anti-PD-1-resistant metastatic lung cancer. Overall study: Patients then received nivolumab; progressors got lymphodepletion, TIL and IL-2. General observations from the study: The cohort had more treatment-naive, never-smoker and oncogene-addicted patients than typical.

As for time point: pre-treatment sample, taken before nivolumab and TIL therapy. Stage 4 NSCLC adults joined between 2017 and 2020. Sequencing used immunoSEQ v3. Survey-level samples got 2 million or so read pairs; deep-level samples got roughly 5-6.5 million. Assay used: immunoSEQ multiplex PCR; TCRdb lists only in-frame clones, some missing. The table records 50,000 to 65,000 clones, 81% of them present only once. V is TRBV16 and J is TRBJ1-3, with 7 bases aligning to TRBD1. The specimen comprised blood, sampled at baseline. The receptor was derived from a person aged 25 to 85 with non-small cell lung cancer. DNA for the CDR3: TGTGCCAGCACCTCACAGGGGTCTTCTGGAAACACCATATATTTT. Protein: CASTSQGSSGNTIYF.